Sequencing of this T cell receptor (beta chain) was carried out in a study of T-cell reconstitution after alpha-beta-depleted transplantation in children. Study-level points and caveats: Newly made T cells mostly supplied T-cell counts and diversity one year after transplant. After transplant, high TCRbeta diversity at day 60 in some patients arose from surviving recipient T cells and thymic progenitors. In patients about two months after transplant, alpha-beta T cells reportedly arose from several hundred expanded graft clones.

Construction of the TCRbeta library involved unique molecular identifiers. Using its own MiXCR run on the PCR reads, TCRdb lists one record per CDR3 protein. The table has almost 250,000 distinct CDR3 sequences, over 20% seen once. Germline-derived CDR1 and CDR2 are MNHEY and SMNVEV (reference sequence). V shed 5 bases and J shed 9 bases, with 17 bases lying between them. This CDR3 has 14 amino acids. As to this clonotype: What it recognizes is unknown.

The receptor's source is a girl aged 2-9 years with Fanconi anemia, due to receive a stem cell transplant. V is TRBV27 and J is TRBJ2-1; D not certain. This sample comprised PBMCs, obtained before TCRalphabeta/CD19-depleted stem cell transplant. CDR3 protein: CASSPYQRMGEQFF. The CDR3 nucleotides are TGTGCCAGCAGTCCGTACCAGAGAATGGGTGAGCAGTTCTTC.